The next 3 T cell receptor beta chains were all read from a single sample in a study of long-term antiretroviral therapy in people with HIV (dated by TCRdb to the early 2020s). The immunoSEQ hsTCRB v3.0 assay was used at survey level resolution for TRB variable region sequencing. The clones in this table, taken by TCRdb from immuneACCESS, are in-frame only. Not every clone is retained; where verified, under half of the shortfall comes from an unresolved V gene, and the cause of the rest is unknown. Recorded for this sample are around 31,000 clones; 70% to 90% of them occurred a single time. The ten largest clones capture 3.8% of the sample. The starting material was unsorted PBMCs, obtained 0.8 years before starting antiretroviral therapy. The receptor source for this set is a man between 18 and 29 years old with HIV.

The chain couples TRBV4-1 to TRBJ2-3; TRBD2 matches 9 bases. V trimming: 2 bases; J trimming: 7 bases; junction bases outside the gene matches: 10. The CDR3 length is 16 residues. Germline CDR1 MGHRA, CDR2 YSYEKL. CDR3 amino acids: CASSQMEGLALHTQYF. The DNA of the CDR3 is TGCGCCAGCAGCCAAATGGAGGGACTAGCCCTCCATACGCAGTATTTT.

This sequence joins TRBV5-1 and TRBJ2-7, with 9 bases lining up with TRBD1. The CDR3 consists of 19 residues. The ends lost 9 bases at V and 6 bases at J; junction bases unmatched: 28. Looked up from germline, CDR1 is SGHRS and CDR2 is YFSETQ. CDR3 sequence (DNA): TGCGCCACCACGTACGTTAGAGCCGTAAGACAGGGGGGTTTTTTCGAGCAGTACTTC. Its protein is CATTYVRAVRQGGFFEQYF.

This clone has just one count. This chain joins TRBV4-2 and TRBJ2-2; D is unresolved. The CDR3 is 13 residues long. V gave up 0 bases and J gave up 2 bases, with 1 base separating them. Germline V gene lookup returns CDR1 LGHNA and CDR2 YNFKEQ. CDR3 protein: CASSQENTGELFF. In nucleotides, the CDR3 is TGTGCCAGCAGCCAAGAAAACACCGGGGAGCTGTTTTTT.